The T cell receptor (beta chain) under discussion was sequenced for a study of blood T cell repertoires in COVID-19 (dated by TCRdb to 2018 to 2021). With respect to the entire study: Samples covering the acute and convalescent phases of COVID-19 were provided by collaborators in the United States, Italy and Spain. The prospective study material was composed of cDNA or gDNA derived from T cells, B-cell-depleted T cells, or PBMCs. The dataset comprised deeply sampled blood TCRbeta repertoires from subjects exposed to, actively infected with, or recovered from COVID-19. A freely available public database, intended as a resource for researchers studying the immune response to SARS-CoV-2, is where the repertoires were released. The samples were drawn from the first 160 participants of the ongoing ImmuneRACE study and from over 950 subjects provided by 6 global collaborators. Sample metadata almost always included a de-identified subject ID, COVID-19 status, age in years and sex. HLA class I and class II types, where available, came from metadata supplied by the sample provider rather than from assay-based typing. General study outcomes and caveats: The quantity of clinical and demographic metadata differed by source and by participant and was supplied without curation.

Based on the germline V gene, the CDR1 and CDR2 sequences are SGHVS and FQNEAQ. The CDR3 covers 18 residues, taking in both the cysteine and the phenylalanine. Only the CDR3 region is kept as DNA, spanning 54 bases read in frame from base 1. For this chain, trimming is 6 bases at the V end and 0 bases at the J end, and the number of junction bases without a gene match is 12. Enrolling through a virtual design, the prospective study's participants ranged in age from roughly 18 to 90 years and lived across some 23 United States geographic areas. To assign participants to cohorts, the prospective study relied on clinical history that participants themselves reported in a screening survey and a study questionnaire. For ImmuneRACE Cohort 3, a participant was defined as recovered based on two consecutive negative NP/OP PCR tests, clearance by a healthcare professional, or resolution of symptoms. Mobile phlebotomists in the prospective study collected whole blood, serum and a nasopharyngeal or oropharyngeal swab from every participant. Additional blood draws and questionnaires over an approximately two-month period could optionally be provided by prospective study participants. Before DNA extraction, prospective study blood samples were shipped either frozen or at room temperature.

Concerning this clone itself: What antigen it recognizes has not been identified. The record has no base qualities; no much larger clone is one base away.

TCRbeta CDR3 regions were amplified from genomic DNA by means of the immunoSEQ Assay, a bias-controlled multiplex PCR. Processing in the source paper ran as follows. The number of nucleated cells in each sample was estimated from the amplification of reference gene primers within the assay. Sequence reads were collapsed and filtered to measure the absolute abundance of every unique TCRbeta CDR3 rearrangement. For each sample, productive Simpson clonality was calculated as the square root of Simpson's diversity index across productive rearrangements. Here the immuneACCESS table is served through TCRdb, limited to in-frame sequences with V and J called. Missing clones are a known gap in these copies; in checked studies unresolved V genes cover under half, and the rest lacks a known reason. That table is the source of V, J and clone size, and D and trimming were worked out from the DNA. This sample holds about 320,000 clones; roughly 85% were observed only once. The ten largest account for 5.5% to 6% of the sample.

Sequencing used PBMCs or T cells enriched from blood (not recorded which). This clonotype was sampled from a young woman who had recovered from COVID-19. In this chain, TRBV7-8 is recombined with TRBJ2-3; 10 bases in the middle match TRBD2. In nucleotide form, the sequence is TGTGCCAGCAGACAGACGCCTGGACTAGCGGCTAGCACAGATACGCAGTATTTT. Its protein is CASRQTPGLAASTDTQYF. The CDR3 plus the reference TRBV7-8 and TRBJ2-3 genes for the other parts give the full variable domain: GAGVSQSPRYKVAKRGQDVALRCDPISGHVSLFWYQQALGQGPEFLTYFQNEAQLDKSGLPSDRFFAERPEGSVSTLKIQRTQQEDSAVYLCASRQTPGLAASTDTQYFGPGTRLTVL.